Each of the 29 T cell receptor beta chains below was sequenced from the same sample in a study of CXCR3-negative and CXCR3-positive naive CD8 T cells. Findings of the study overall: TRB CDR3 hydrophobicity was greater in CXCR3-positive naive cells than in CXCR3-negative naive cells.

Their cognate antigens are unknown. The libraries of TRB cDNA were prepared using 5' RACE with UMI labels. TCRdb re-called the 5' RACE reads; every CDR3 protein appears as one record, without DNA. The specimen's table records tens of thousands of distinct CDR3 sequences. The specimen sequenced was naive CXCR3+ CD8+ T cells from blood. Indicated subset: CD45RO-CCR7+CD27+CD95- naive CD8+ T cells expressing CXCR3 (TNR3+). All receptors derive from a human donor in good health. Some clones in this sample may be carry-over from other donors' samples.

The chain couples TRBV6-4 to TRBJ2-2; as DNA is missing, the TRBD2 call by TCRdb cannot be tested. This CDR3 is 15 amino acids long. Germline CDR1 reads MRHNA; CDR2 reads SNTAGT. This chain's CDR3 is CASSPTSGRIGELFF.

The chain uses TRBV28 and TRBJ2-3; the D call from TCRdb, TRBD2, cannot be confirmed without DNA. CDR1 and CDR2 (germline): MDHEN, SYDVKM. This CDR3 has 15 residues. Here the CDR3 reads CASTKSGGYTDTQYF.

The chain employs TRBV7-6 and TRBJ1-6. Germline assignment: CDR1 SGHVS and CDR2 FNYEAQ. The CDR3 is 17 residues long. CDR3 residues: CASSLAPDSSYNSPLHF.

The gene calls are TRBV29-1 and TRBJ2-1; no DNA is available, so the TRBD2 call from TCRdb remains unchecked. From germline, CDR1 is SQVTM and CDR2 ANQGSEA. The CDR3 contains 14 residues. The CDR3 here is CSVEGSGSINEQFF.

CDR3 residues: CASNMAGVFDEQFF. The J gene is TRBJ2-1, the V gene TRBV2; TCRdb designates TRBD2, a call that cannot be tested without DNA. Germline CDR1 and CDR2: SNHLY and FYNNEI. CDR3 length: 14 amino acids.

The V gene is TRBV12-3 or TRBV12-4, the J gene TRBJ2-2; the D call of TRBD1 rests on TCRdb alone, since no DNA is present to check it. The CDR3 is made up of 12 amino acids. CDR3 region: CASSRGTGELFF.

This chain uses TRBV29-1 with TRBJ1-1. This CDR3 spans 11 amino acids. The V gene's germline CDR1 is SQVTM and CDR2 ANQGSEA. CDR3 region: CSAQVNTEAFF.

The J gene is TRBJ2-1, the V gene TRBV7-9. Germline loops: CDR1 SEHNR, CDR2 FQNEAQ (reference sequence). The CDR3 has 13 residues. This chain's CDR3 is CASSQGLYNEQFF.

The CDR3: CATLAAGGDGELFF. The chain carries TRBV10-3 and TRBJ2-2; TCRdb gives TRBD2 as the D gene, but with no DNA this cannot be confirmed. CDR3 size: 14 residues. Germline CDR1 ENHRY, CDR2 SYGVKD.

The rearrangement uses TRBV5-1 and TRBJ2-1; TCRdb indicates TRBD2, and absent DNA this call remains unverified. This CDR3 spans 15 amino acids. Germline V gene lookup returns CDR1 SGHRS and CDR2 YFSETQ. The CDR3 reads CASSLARGGRVGQFF.

This sequence joins TRBV29-1 and TRBJ2-7; TCRdb reports TRBD1, a call that lacks DNA to check it against. The germline CDR1 and CDR2 sequences are SQVTM and ANQGSEA. The CDR3 is 14 residues long. CDR3 sequence: CSVEGGLGTYEQYF.

The genes are TRBV24-1 and TRBJ2-1. This CDR3 spans 11 amino acids. CDR1 is KGHDR, CDR2 SFDVKD, per germline. CDR3 amino acids: CATSDLSEQFF.

J is TRBJ1-5 and V is TRBV6-2 or TRBV6-3; absent DNA, TCRdb's TRBD1 call cannot be checked. Germline CDR1 is MNHEY and CDR2 is SVGEGT. The CDR3 spans 19 residues. CDR3 residues: CASSYDPGQDAYSNQPQHF.

This CDR3 is CASSASGRSGNTIYF. V usage is TRBV9 and J usage is TRBJ1-3. Per germline, CDR1 SGDLS and CDR2 YYNGEE. This CDR3 is 15 amino acids long. Filled out from reference TRBV9 and TRBJ1-3, the complete variable domain reads DSGVTQTPKHLITATGQRVTLRCSPRSGDLSVYWYQQSLDQGLQFLIQYYNGEERAKGNILERFSAQQFPDLHSELNLSSLELGDSALYFCASSASGRSGNTIYFGEGSWLTVV.

This rearrangement joins TRBV5-4 to TRBJ2-1; TCRdb's assignment of TRBD2 cannot be checked, as there is no DNA. This CDR3 is built from 16 residues. CDR1 and CDR2 from the germline V gene are SGHNT and YYREEE (reference sequence). Here the CDR3 reads CASSLEPGVDFNEQFF.

This chain joins TRBV7-9 and TRBJ2-7; TCRdb proposes TRBD2, but this gene call is untestable without DNA. Germline CDR1 reads SEHNR; CDR2 reads FQNEAQ (reference sequence). The CDR3 covers 17 residues. CDR3 region: CASSHPGGALLSYEQYF.

The J gene is TRBJ1-5, the V gene TRBV6-2 or TRBV6-3. The CDR3 has 17 residues. CDR1 and CDR2 from the germline V gene are MNHEY and SVGEGT. This chain's CDR3 is CASKSAGEERGYQPQHF.

The chain carries TRBV29-1 and TRBJ1-1. The CDR3 length is 11 residues. Germline CDR1 SQVTM, CDR2 ANQGSEA. CDR3 region: CSVRGGTEAFF.

The V call is TRBV27, the J call TRBJ2-5. Germline V gene data show CDR1 as MNHEY and CDR2 as SMNVEV (reference sequence). There are 14 residues in the CDR3. The CDR3 is CASRDLVLPATQYF.

The chain links TRBV28 to TRBJ2-7; the D gene TCRdb calls, TRBD1, cannot be checked with no DNA. Germline CDR1 is MDHEN and CDR2 is SYDVKM. There are 15 residues in the CDR3. CDR3 region: CAGSLGRQLAYEQYF.

The J gene is TRBJ2-7, the V gene TRBV5-5; without DNA, the TCRdb call of TRBD2 cannot be checked. CDR1 and CDR2 (germline): SGHKS, YYEKEE (reference sequence). This CDR3 region has 15 residues. Here the CDR3 reads CASSSLLAGVYEQYF.

The gene calls are TRBV20-1 and TRBJ1-2; TCRdb outputs TRBD1, but without DNA this stays unchecked. This CDR3 is built from 13 residues. CDR1 is DFQATT, CDR2 SNEGSKA, per germline (reference sequence). CDR3 amino acids: CSALWTENYGYTF.

The chain combines TRBV5-1 with TRBJ2-7; TCRdb's D gene call, TRBD1, goes unchecked for lack of DNA. Germline CDR1 is SGHRS and CDR2 is YFSETQ. The CDR3 runs 13 residues. The CDR3 spells CASSLAGSPEQYF.

The chain combines TRBV2 with TRBJ2-3; TCRdb reports TRBD2, a call that lacks DNA to check it against. The germline V gene encodes CDR1 SNHLY and CDR2 FYNNEI. This CDR3 contains 17 residues. CDR3 sequence: CASSGKLAGDSTDTQYF.

The chain carries TRBV9 and TRBJ1-1. Looked up from germline, CDR1 is SGDLS and CDR2 is YYNGEE. The CDR3 is made up of 13 amino acids. CDR3 in amino acids: CASSVDLNTEAFF.

The chain combines TRBV20-1 with TRBJ1-6; the D call of TRBD1 rests on TCRdb alone, since no DNA is present to check it. CDR3 length: 14 residues. In germline, CDR1 is DFQATT, CDR2 SNEGSKA (reference sequence). The CDR3 region is CSVGSLGGSSPLHF.

J is TRBJ1-2 and V is TRBV27. Germline V gene sequence: CDR1 MNHEY, CDR2 SMNVEV (reference sequence). There are 12 residues in the CDR3. CDR3 sequence: CASSNDGYGYTF.

The CDR3 spells CASSQVWTSLSSYNEQFF. This rearrangement joins TRBV14 to TRBJ2-1; the TCRdb D gene call, TRBD2, has no DNA to confirm it. The CDR3 spans 18 residues. Per the germline V gene, CDR1 is SGHDN and CDR2 is FVKESK.

This rearrangement joins TRBV6-5 to TRBJ2-7; no DNA is available, so the TRBD1 call from TCRdb remains unchecked. The germline V gene encodes CDR1 MNHEY and CDR2 SVGAGI. This CDR3 is 18 amino acids long. CDR3 region: CASSYPQTGPRWRRAKYF.